Following are 28 T cell receptor beta chains from one sample sequenced in a study of CD8+CD57+ T cells in acquired aplastic anemia. Genomic DNA templated the TCR beta VDJ and CDR3 profiling. TCRdb re-called the reads with MiXCR, one entry per CDR3 protein. The profile shows hundreds of thousands of distinct CDR3 sequences, about a third of them singletons. The authors sequenced patients whose flow cytometry had shown CD8+CD57+ cell expansion. Sequences were obtained from sorted CD4+, CD8+, or CD8+CD57+ T cells (not recorded which) from PBMCs. These receptors all stem from a human donor with aplastic anemia.

The genes are TRBV11-1 and TRBJ1-1; 8 nucleotides align to TRBD1. Germline V gene sequence: CDR1 SGHAT, CDR2 FQDESV (reference sequence). V lost 5 bases and J lost 4; bases outside the gene matches: 15. There are 17 residues in the CDR3. In nucleotides, the CDR3 is TGTGCCAGCAGCCCGCGTCGATCGGACAGGGTGAGCACTGAAGCTTTCTTT. Protein sequence: CASSPRRSDRVSTEAFF. The whole variable domain, filled in from reference TRBV11-1 and TRBJ1-1, reads EAEVAQSPRYKITEKSQAVAFWCDPISGHATLYWYRQILGQGPELLVQFQDESVVDDSQLPKDRFSAERLKGVDSTLKIQPAELGDSAMYLCASSPRRSDRVSTEAFFGQGTRLTVV.

The J gene is TRBJ1-2, the V gene TRBV30; D may be TRBD1 (6 bases). Germline-derived CDR1 and CDR2 are GTSNPN and SVGIG (reference sequence). The V end was cut by 2 bases, the J end by 7 bases, with 17 bases between. There are 14 residues in the CDR3. CDR3 loop: CAWSLGQRSSGYTF. The CDR3, as DNA: TGTGCCTGGAGTTTAGGACAGCGGTCCTCTGGCTACACCTTC.

This clonotype was recorded a few times. The chain employs TRBV6-1 and TRBJ1-6; D is unclear. The germline V gene encodes CDR1 MNHNS and CDR2 SASEGT. This CDR3 is 17 amino acids long. Trimming pared 2 bases from V and 0 bases from J, leaving 11 bases between. This chain's CDR3 is CASSELGKSSYNSPLHF. CDR3 sequence (DNA): TGTGCCAGCAGTGAACTTGGTAAAAGCTCCTATAATTCACCCCTCCACTTT.

The CDR3 sequence: CASTTGEVANVLTF. The CDR3 coding sequence is TGCGCCAGCACCACAGGGGAAGTGGCCAACGTCCTGACTTTC. The chain recombines TRBV10-2 with TRBJ2-6; 7 nucleotides line up with TRBD1. The CDR3 is 14 residues long. Germline CDR1 reads WSHSY; CDR2 reads SAAADI. Trimming cost V 7 bases and J 6 bases; bases outside gene matches: 6.

Concerning this clonotype: Germline and junction disagree at one end, which may indicate a read error. The V and J genes are TRBV7-6 and TRBJ2-1, with 8 bases matching TRBD1. CDR1 SGHVS and CDR2 FNYEAQ come from the germline V gene. This CDR3 region has 18 residues. The CDR3 coding sequence is TGCGCCAGCAGCCTGGGGCTTGGGACGGGACAGGCTTACAATGAGCAGTTCTTC. This encodes CASSLGLGTGQAYNEQFF.

This clonotype was seen at least ten times. One end of the junction is discordant with germline, which a read error may explain. The rearrangement uses TRBV5-1 and TRBJ2-7; D remains unclear. Germline CDR1 is SGHRS and CDR2 is YFSETQ. The CDR3 contains 13 residues. The CDR3 spells CASSYGRSYEQYF. The CDR3 region has the DNA TGTGCCAGCAGCTATGGACGGTCCTACGAGCAGTACTTC.

The chain carries TRBV18 and TRBJ2-3; D is undetermined. Germline assignment: CDR1 KGHSH and CDR2 LQKENI. Deletions cut 4 bases from V and 8 bases from J, with 19 bases between. CDR3 size: 15 residues. DNA of the CDR3: TGTGCCAGCTCACAGGGCCCCGAAGTTCGAGGTACGCAGTATTTT. Translating it yields CASSQGPEVRGTQYF. The full variable domain, with the rest looked up from reference TRBV18 and TRBJ2-3, is NAGVMQNPRHLVRRRGQEARLRCSPMKGHSHVYWYRQLPEEGLKFMVYLQKENIIDESGMPKERFSAEFPKEGPSILRIQQVVRGDSAAYFCASSQGPEVRGTQYFGPGTRLTVL.

The chain combines TRBV20-1 with TRBJ1-3; no clear D gene. The germline V gene has CDR1 DFQATT and CDR2 SNEGSKA (reference sequence). Trimming pared 0 bases from V and 5 bases from J, leaving 11 bases between. The CDR3 totals 14 residues. DNA of the CDR3: TGCAGTGCTAGAGAGGGTCTTTTGAGAAACACCATATATTTT. The encoded protein is CSAREGLLRNTIYF.

This chain links TRBV24-1 with TRBJ1-1; D may be TRBD1 (5 bases). Germline CDR1 KGHDR, CDR2 SFDVKD. V was cut by 3 bases and J by 4 bases, with 11 bases left in between. The CDR3 loop spans 14 amino acids. CDR3 DNA: TGTGCCACCAGTGATGCCAGGCAGGGCACTGAAGCTTTCTTT. Its translation is CATSDARQGTEAFF.

The chain joins TRBV5-8 to TRBJ1-1; no clear D. This CDR3 spans 13 amino acids. Trimming took off 2 bases at V and 8 bases at J, with 13 bases between the two ends. Germline lookup yields CDR1 SGHTS and CDR2 YDEGEE. CDR3 DNA sequence: TGTGCCAGCAGCTTCGAGGGCCGACGAGAAGCTTTCTTT. The encoded protein is CASSFEGRREAFF. The whole variable domain, filled in from reference TRBV5-8 and TRBJ1-1, reads EAGVTQSPTHLIKTRGQQATLRCSPISGHTSVYWYQQALGLGLQFLLWYDEGEERNRGNFPPRFSGRQFPNYSSELNVNALELEDSALYLCASSFEGRREAFFGQGTRLTVV.

V usage is TRBV14 and J usage is TRBJ2-3; 8 nucleotides align to TRBD2. CDR3 length: 16 residues. With 2 bases clipped from V and 3 bases from J, the junction kept 7 bases outside the gene matches. Germline lookup yields CDR1 SGHDN and CDR2 FVKESK. CDR3 protein: CASSQPGLGGTDTQYF. CDR3 DNA sequence: TGTGCCAGCAGCCAACCGGGACTAGGAGGTACAGATACGCAGTATTTT.

This clonotype was seen only a few times. The CDR3 loop is CASSPRTSGKETQYF. CDR3 nucleotide sequence: TGTGCCAGCAGCCCGCGGACTAGCGGGAAAGAGACCCAGTACTTC. The genes are TRBV9 and TRBJ2-5, with TRBD2 identical over 12 bases. The J segment lost 3 bases and the V segment lost 4 bases, leaving 4 bases of the junction unmatched. CDR3 size: 15 residues. The germline gives CDR1 SGDLS, CDR2 YYNGEE.

At least ten counts were recorded for this clonotype. CDR3 residues: CASSLSYSNQPQHF. In DNA, the CDR3 is TGTGCCAGTAGTCTTAGTTATAGCAATCAGCCCCAGCATTTT. This chain joins TRBV19 and TRBJ1-5; D not certain. Trimming left V 5 bases short and J 0 bases short, with 8 bases between. CDR1 is LNHDA and CDR2 is SQIVND in the germline V gene (reference sequence). The CDR3 has 14 amino acids.

At least ten counts were recorded for this clonotype. This sequence joins TRBV2 and TRBJ1-1; TRBD1 matches 8 bases. In germline, CDR1 is SNHLY, CDR2 FYNNEI. The trim removed 6 bases at V and 3 bases at J, leaving 9 bases unmatched. The CDR3 loop spans 15 amino acids. In DNA form, the CDR3 reads TGTGCCAGCAGGCTGGACAGGGCTCGTGACACTGAAGCTTTCTTT. The encoded protein is CASRLDRARDTEAFF.

About this clonotype: The junction does not match germline at one end; this may be a read error. This chain joins TRBV10-3 and TRBJ1-5; unclear D gene. The CDR3 extends over 15 amino acids. The germline gives CDR1 ENHRY, CDR2 SYGVKD. DNA of the CDR3: TGTGCCAGCAGTGACTTCGGGCGACGAAGTCAGCCCCAGCATTTT. This translates into CASSDFGRRSQPQHF.

This clonotype has ten or more counts. The chain carries TRBV2 and TRBJ1-1; 9 positions agree with TRBD1. Trimming took 10 bases from V and 1 from J; bases not matched to a gene: 7. The CDR3 loop spans 14 amino acids. CDR1 is SNHLY, CDR2 FYNNEI, per germline. CDR3 sequence: CATQVDRGNTEAFF. In DNA, the CDR3 is TGTGCCACTCAGGTGGACAGGGGGAACACTGAAGCTTTCTTT.

This clonotype came up a few times. This chain links TRBV29-1 with TRBJ1-2, with D perhaps matching TRBD1 (6 bases). The V gene's germline CDR1 is SQVTM and CDR2 ANQGSEA. The CDR3 is 15 amino acids. V was clipped by 7 bases and J by 4 bases, with 22 bases between them. The CDR3 is CSAQTAKTGVYGYTF. CDR3 sequence (DNA): TGCAGCGCCCAAACCGCAAAGACAGGCGTCTATGGCTACACCTTC.

This clonotype appeared many times. V and J are TRBV4-1 and TRBJ2-7; D remains ambiguous. Germline values: CDR1 MGHRA, CDR2 YSYEKL. Trimming cost V 2 bases and J 1 base, with 9 bases left between them. This CDR3 has 14 amino acids. This CDR3 reads CASSQNRGSYEQYF. The CDR3 DNA reads TGCGCCAGCAGCCAAAACAGAGGATCCTACGAGCAGTACTTC.

This clonotype has ten or more counts. The chain links TRBV29-1 to TRBJ2-1; D is uncertain. Germline lookup yields CDR1 SQVTM and CDR2 ANQGSEA. This CDR3 contains 10 residues. The V gene lost 7 bases and the J gene lost 5 bases, with 6 bases spanning the gap. This CDR3 reads CSAANNEQFF. In nucleotides, the CDR3 is TGCAGCGCCGCGAACAATGAGCAGTTCTTC.

This clonotype was seen at least ten times. V is TRBV2 and J is TRBJ1-5; weak D call: TRBD1 (6 bases). The CDR3 runs 15 residues. Germline V CDR1 and CDR2: SNHLY, FYNNEI. V lost 6 bases and J 0 bases, leaving 12 bases between the germline ends. CDR3 residues: CASREGQNSNQPQHF. The CDR3 bases are TGTGCCAGCAGGGAGGGACAAAATAGCAATCAGCCCCAGCATTTT. The complete variable domain, with remaining parts taken from reference TRBV2 and TRBJ1-5, reads EPEVTQTPSHQVTQMGQEVILRCVPISNHLYFYWYRQILGQKVEFLVSFYNNEISEKSEIFDDQFSVERPDGSNFTLKIRSTKLEDSAMYFCASREGQNSNQPQHFGDGTRLSIL.

The V and J genes are TRBV19 and TRBJ2-3; the D call may be TRBD1 or TRBD2 (5 bases each). Germline V CDR1 and CDR2: LNHDA, SQIVND (reference sequence). There are 14 residues in the CDR3. Trimming took off 11 bases at V and 3 bases at J, with 18 bases between the two ends. CDR3 DNA sequence: TGTGCCTGGAATGGGGGTTCGAGGACAGATACGCAGTATTTT. Protein: CAWNGGSRTDTQYF.

This clonotype has a count of ten or more. The rearrangement joins TRBV19 to TRBJ2-3, with TRBD2 identical over 7 bases. The CDR3 sequence is 15 residues long. Germline CDR1 and CDR2: LNHDA and SQIVND (reference sequence). The junction had 4 bases not matched to a gene; V was cut back by 4 bases and J by 0 bases. The CDR3 sequence is CASSKLAVSTDTQYF. CDR3 DNA: TGTGCCAGTAGTAAGCTAGCGGTTAGCACAGATACGCAGTATTTT.

Ten or more counts support this clonotype. This sequence joins TRBV19 and TRBJ2-7, with TRBD1 matching 7 bases. Germline assignment: CDR1 LNHDA and CDR2 SQIVND (reference sequence). The trim removed 1 base at V and 1 base at J, leaving 4 bases unmatched. The CDR3 is made up of 15 amino acids. CDR3 in amino acids: CASSIGPGQSYEQYF. CDR3 nucleotides: TGTGCCAGTAGTATAGGCCCGGGACAGTCCTACGAGCAGTACTTC.

This clonotype has only one observation. One base away lies a much larger clone, so this may be a sequencing read error. The V and J genes are TRBV19 and TRBJ1-5; 9 bases map to TRBD1. The CDR3 is 16 amino acids. Germline-derived CDR1 and CDR2 are LNHDA and SQIVND (reference sequence). The CDR3 DNA reads as TGTGCCAGTAGTCCCGGGACAGGGTATAGCAATCAGCCCCAGCGTTTT. This codes for CASSPGTGYSNQPQRF.

The gene calls are TRBV6-1 and TRBJ1-5, with D possibly being TRBD1 (6 bases). The V end was cut by 6 bases, the J end by 7 bases, with 19 bases between. Germline CDR1 reads MNHNS; CDR2 reads SASEGT. The CDR3 is 15 amino acids. CDR3 nucleotide sequence: TGTGCCAGCAGGGAGTTTCAAGGGGGGAACCAGCCCCAGCATTTT. It translates to CASREFQGGNQPQHF.

This clonotype turned up a few times. The gene calls are TRBV7-9 and TRBJ1-4; unclear D gene. In germline, CDR1 is SEHNR, CDR2 FQNEAQ (reference sequence). V lost 3 bases and J lost 8, with 13 bases in between. The CDR3 runs 14 residues. DNA of the CDR3: TGTGCCAGCAGCTTCCGAGGGCGAGAAGAAAAACTGTTTTTT. Its protein is CASSFRGREEKLFF.

J is TRBJ1-1 and V is TRBV20-1; weak D call: TRBD1 (6 bases). Germline loops: CDR1 DFQATT, CDR2 SNEGSKA (reference sequence). This CDR3 is 11 amino acids long. With 2 bases removed from V and 7 bases from J, the gap between germline ends came to 8 bases. This CDR3 is CSARRDIEAFF. The CDR3 coding sequence is TGCAGTGCTAGAAGGGACATTGAAGCTTTCTTT.

This clonotype was seen more than once but under ten times. The chain uses TRBV2 and TRBJ2-7; 7 positions match TRBD1. CDR1 and CDR2 (germline): SNHLY, FYNNEI. V was clipped by 6 bases and J by 2 bases; unmatched bases: 7. CDR3 length equals 14 residues. The CDR3 is CASRPRTGPYEQYF. The DNA of the CDR3 is TGTGCCAGCAGGCCGCGGACAGGACCCTACGAGCAGTACTTC.